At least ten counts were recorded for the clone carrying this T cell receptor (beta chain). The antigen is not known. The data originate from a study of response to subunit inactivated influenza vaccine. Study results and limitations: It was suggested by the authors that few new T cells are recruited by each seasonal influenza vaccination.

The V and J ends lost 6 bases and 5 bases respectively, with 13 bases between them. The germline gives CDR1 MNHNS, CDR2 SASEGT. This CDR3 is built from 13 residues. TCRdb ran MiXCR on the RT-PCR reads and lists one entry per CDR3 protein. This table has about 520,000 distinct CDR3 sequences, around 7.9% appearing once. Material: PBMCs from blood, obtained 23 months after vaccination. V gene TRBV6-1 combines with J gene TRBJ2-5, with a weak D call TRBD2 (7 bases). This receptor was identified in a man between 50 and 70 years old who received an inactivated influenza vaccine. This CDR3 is CASRRGARETQYF. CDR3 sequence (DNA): TGTGCCAGCAGACGGGGGGCCAGGGAGACCCAGTACTTC.